The 28 T cell receptor beta chains presented below share a single source sample, sequenced in a study of siplizumab effects on memory and regulatory T cells. Method: immunoSEQ multiplex PCR; TCRdb's copy keeps in-frame clones and lacks some. The sample lists some 100,000 clones, 92% seen once, with around 0.75% in the top ten. The sample taken for sequencing was Tregs sorted from blood. Receptors originate from a human donor in good health.

V is TRBV7-2 and J is TRBJ1-6; D remains unclear. Trimming took off 4 bases at V and 9 bases at J, with 13 bases between the two ends. The CDR3 is 14 amino acids. Germline lookup yields CDR1 SGHTA and CDR2 FQGNSA. The CDR3 region has the DNA TGTGCCAGCAGCTCTGGGCTTGTTGGTTCACCCCTCCACTTT. Protein: CASSSGLVGSPLHF.

The rearrangement joins TRBV10-2 to TRBJ1-2; 10 bases are a match to TRBD1. CDR3 length equals 13 residues. The germline V gene encodes CDR1 WSHSY and CDR2 SAAADI. V shed 7 bases, J shed 6 bases, and the junction held 5 bases outside the gene matches. The CDR3 nucleotides read TGCGCCAGCAAATCGACAGGGGGCAATGGCTACACCTTC. Translation: CASKSTGGNGYTF.

This clone is a singleton in its sample. This chain joins TRBV11-1 and TRBJ1-2; no definite D call. This CDR3 has 18 residues. V lost 1 base and J lost 0, with 18 bases in between. In germline, CDR1 is SGHAT, CDR2 FQDESV (reference sequence). The CDR3 reads CASSLGRSGWRTNYGYTF. The DNA for the CDR3 is TGTGCCAGCAGCTTAGGAAGAAGCGGATGGAGAACTAACTATGGCTACACCTTC.

The rearrangement joins TRBV9 to TRBJ2-5, with 16 bases identical to TRBD2. Gene TRBJ2-7 matches the end of the DNA better, so the J call may be wrong. The length of the CDR3 is 17 residues. Per the germline V gene, CDR1 is SGDLS and CDR2 is YYNGEE. CDR3 loop: CASSLAGTSGGANEQYF. CDR3 DNA: TGTGCCAGCAGCCTCGCCGGGACTAGCGGGGGGGCGAACGAGCAGTACTTC.

In the case of this clone: The junction departs from the called germline gene at one end, perhaps through a read error. The chain links TRBV5-4 to TRBJ1-2; tentative D call: TRBD1 (5 bases). This CDR3 spans 13 amino acids. CDR1 is SGHNT, CDR2 YYREEE, per germline (reference sequence). CDR3 loop: CASSLRQGDRPGF. DNA for the CDR3: TGTGCCAGCAGCTTGAGGCAGGGTGACCGCCCGGGCTTC.

This clone was detected only a few times. This chain uses TRBV7-6 with TRBJ2-7; weak D call: TRBD2 (5 bases). The CDR3 is made up of 14 amino acids. Trimming removed 5 bases from V and 0 bases from J, with 11 bases in between. Looked up from germline, CDR1 is SGHVS and CDR2 is FNYEAQ. The CDR3 here is CASSLAEASYEQYF. The CDR3 DNA reads as TGTGCCAGCAGCCTCGCGGAGGCCTCCTACGAGCAGTACTTC.

The chain combines TRBV6-1 with TRBJ2-7; TRBD1 is a possible D gene (5 bases). The CDR3 runs 13 residues. The V gene's germline CDR1 is MNHNS and CDR2 SASEGT. V gave up 8 bases and J gave up 0 bases, with 11 bases separating them. Here the CDR3 reads CASEDILSYEQYF. The CDR3 coding sequence is TGTGCCAGCGAGGACATCCTCTCCTACGAGCAGTACTTC.

This clone was observed a handful of times. This chain uses TRBV5-8 with TRBJ2-3; maybe TRBD1 (6 bases). V was cut by 2 bases and J by 1 base, with 8 bases left in between. The CDR3 loop spans 14 amino acids. CDR1 SGHTS and CDR2 YDEGEE come from the germline V gene. CDR3 sequence reads: CASSFGGGTDTQYF. The DNA of the CDR3 is TGTGCCAGCAGCTTTGGGGGCGGCACAGATACGCAGTATTTT.

The gene calls are TRBV7-9 and TRBJ1-2; maybe TRBD1 (5 bases). CDR3 length: 14 residues. Trimming removed 4 bases at V and 2 bases at J, with 11 bases between. CDR1 and CDR2 (germline): SEHNR, FQNEAQ (reference sequence). The CDR3 region has the DNA TGTGCCAGCAGCTCCGCCGGGGGGAACTATGGCTACACCTTC. Protein product: CASSSAGGNYGYTF. The variable domain in full, completed from reference TRBV7-9 and TRBJ1-2, reads DTGVSQNPRHKITKRGQNVTFRCDPISEHNRLYWYRQTLGQGPEFLTYFQNEAQLEKSRLLSDRFSAERPKGSFSTLEIQRTEQGDSAMYLCASSSAGGNYGYTFGSGTRLTVV.

This rearrangement joins TRBV18 to TRBJ1-5, with D tentatively TRBD1 (5 bases). V dropped 1 base and J dropped 2 bases, with 9 bases sitting between them. Germline lookup yields CDR1 KGHSH and CDR2 LQKENI. The CDR3 runs to 15 residues. In nucleotides, the CDR3 is TGTGCCAGCTCACCACAGGGAGGGGGCAATCAGCCCCAGCATTTT. Its protein product is CASSPQGGGNQPQHF.

The CDR3 bases are TGTGCCAGTAGTAGGGGGAGAGGGGGCAATCACACTGAAGCTTTCTTT. As protein: CASSRGRGGNHTEAFF. This chain connects TRBV19 to TRBJ1-1; 7 nucleotides agree with TRBD1. This CDR3 region has 16 residues. CDR1 is LNHDA and CDR2 is SQIVND in the germline V gene (reference sequence). Trimming took 4 bases from V and 3 from J; bases not matched to a gene: 11.

This chain uses TRBV2 with TRBJ2-1; 7 bases are a match to TRBD1. This CDR3 comprises 15 residues. Germline CDR1 is SNHLY and CDR2 is FYNNEI. CDR3 protein: CASVLGQDTYNEQFF. CDR3 DNA: TGTGCTTCTGTCCTAGGACAGGACACCTACAATGAGCAGTTCTTC.

This clone was seen once. The rearrangement uses TRBV29-1 and TRBJ2-5; maybe TRBD2 (7 bases). The CDR3 totals 14 residues. Germline lookup yields CDR1 SQVTM and CDR2 ANQGSEA. V shed 5 bases and J shed 5 bases, with 18 bases lying between them. In DNA, the CDR3 is TGCAGCGTTTATCAGGGGAGGGGACGGGAGACCCAGTACTTC. The encoded protein is CSVYQGRGRETQYF.

To note about this clone: Additional DNA sequences in this sample encode the identical CDR3. The chain carries TRBV5-1 and TRBJ1-3; no definite D call. CDR3 size: 15 residues. The germline V gene has CDR1 SGHRS and CDR2 YFSETQ. V was clipped by 0 bases and J by 1 base, with 8 bases between them. The CDR3 DNA is TGCGCCAGCAGCTTGGAAGCTGGGTCTGGAAACACCATATATTTT. Translated: CASSLEAGSGNTIYF.

This rearrangement joins TRBV2 to TRBJ2-3, with 8 bases identical to TRBD1. Germline assignment: CDR1 SNHLY and CDR2 FYNNEI. The CDR3 spans 13 residues. V gave up 7 bases and J gave up 3 bases; unmatched junction bases: 3. The CDR3 DNA is TGTGCCAGCAACGACAGGGGTACAGATACGCAGTATTTT. Translating gives CASNDRGTDTQYF.

The rearrangement joins TRBV18 to TRBJ2-2; D is ambiguous. Germline values: CDR1 KGHSH, CDR2 LQKENI. The CDR3 extends over 17 amino acids. Trimming took off 2 bases at V and 5 bases at J, with 18 bases between the two ends. CDR3 loop: CASSPSLGLRGTGELFF. CDR3 in DNA: TGTGCCAGCTCACCATCCTTGGGGTTAAGAGGTACCGGGGAGCTGTTTTTT.

This sequence joins TRBV6-1 and TRBJ1-2; D gene unclear. Trimming stripped 0 bases from V and 5 bases from J, with 10 bases between. This CDR3 region has 14 residues. CDR1 is MNHNS, CDR2 SASEGT, per germline. This CDR3 reads CASSEARPVYGYTF. The DNA for the CDR3 is TGTGCCAGCAGTGAAGCCAGACCTGTATATGGCTACACCTTC.

The CDR3 DNA reads as TGTGCCAGCAGTCGGACAGGGGGTCGAGTCTCTGGGGCCAACGTCCTGACTTTC. This sequence encodes CASSRTGGRVSGANVLTF. The J gene is TRBJ2-6, the V gene TRBV7-9, with 10 bases that match TRBD1. The CDR3 has 18 residues. J gave up 0 bases and V 6 bases, and 8 bases lay outside the gene matches. The germline V gene has CDR1 SEHNR and CDR2 FQNEAQ (reference sequence).

V is TRBV7-9 and J is TRBJ1-2; D perhaps matches TRBD1 (5 bases). The CDR3 is made up of 15 amino acids. Germline V gene data show CDR1 as SEHNR and CDR2 as FQNEAQ (reference sequence). V lost 5 bases, J lost 7 bases, and 20 bases lay in between. The CDR3 loop is CASSPDLSPGFGYTF. CDR3 DNA: TGTGCCAGCAGCCCTGACCTATCCCCAGGGTTTGGCTACACCTTC.

The V gene is TRBV14, the J gene TRBJ2-7; 10 bases line up with TRBD2. Germline CDR1 SGHDN, CDR2 FVKESK. This CDR3 has 16 amino acids. The J segment lost 0 bases and the V segment lost 7 bases, leaving 9 bases of the junction unmatched. CDR3 nucleotide sequence: TGTGCCAGCAACTCCGGGACTAGCGCTAACTCCTACGAGCAGTACTTC. Protein sequence: CASNSGTSANSYEQYF.

J is TRBJ2-1 and V is TRBV19; D is possibly TRBD1 or TRBD2 (6 bases each). Germline V gene lookup returns CDR1 LNHDA and CDR2 SQIVND (reference sequence). V lost 6 bases and J lost 0, with 18 bases in between. This CDR3 has 17 residues. The CDR3 DNA sequence: TGTGCCAGTAGCCCTTTCCGGGGGCAGAGCTCCTACAATGAGCAGTTCTTC. The encoded protein is CASSPFRGQSSYNEQFF.

This clone was counted once. For the CDR3, the DNA is TGTGCCAGCAGCCCGGACAGAGGCTATGGCTACACCTTC. This sequence encodes CASSPDRGYGYTF. The rearrangement links TRBV5-6 to TRBJ1-2; the D gene is possibly TRBD1 (6 bases). Trimming shortened V by 4 bases and J by 4 bases, and 11 bases separated the two germline ends. Germline V gene data show CDR1 as SGHDT and CDR2 as YYEEEE. The CDR3 spans 13 residues.

This chain joins TRBV5-1 and TRBJ2-5; no clear D gene. Germline CDR1 SGHRS, CDR2 YFSETQ. Trimming left V 3 bases short and J 2 bases short, with 5 bases between. The CDR3 runs to 12 residues. The CDR3 spells CASSSTQETQYF. The CDR3 DNA is TGCGCCAGCAGCTCGACTCAAGAGACCCAGTACTTC. The full variable domain, in which reference TRBV5-1 and TRBJ2-5 provide the parts outside the CDR3, is KAGVTQTPRYLIKTRGQQVTLSCSPISGHRSVSWYQQTPGQGLQFLFEYFSETQRNKGNFPGRFSGRQFSNSRSEMNVSTLELGDSALYLCASSSTQETQYFGPGTRLLVL.

The rearrangement joins TRBV5-1 to TRBJ2-5; no clear D. V dropped 0 bases and J dropped 5 bases, with 14 bases sitting between them. CDR3 length: 15 residues. The germline V gene encodes CDR1 SGHRS and CDR2 YFSETQ. CDR3 region: CASSLAVRVYETQYF. For the CDR3, the DNA is TGCGCCAGCAGCTTGGCTGTAAGGGTTTATGAGACCCAGTACTTC.

The chain links TRBV4-1 to TRBJ2-1; possibly TRBD2 for D (5 bases). V lost 4 bases and J lost 4, with 20 bases in between. Per the germline V gene, CDR1 is MGHRA and CDR2 is YSYEKL. CDR3 length: 17 residues. DNA of the CDR3: TGCGCCAGCAGCCCACCCTGGGAAGCGGCGGAATACAATGAGCAGTTCTTC. Its translation is CASSPPWEAAEYNEQFF.

This clone was counted once. The chain joins TRBV7-8 to TRBJ2-2; the D is unclear. Germline CDR1 SGHVS, CDR2 FQNEAQ. The CDR3 has 14 residues. V lost 5 bases to trimming and J lost 4 bases, with 11 bases between them. DNA for the CDR3: TGTGCCAGCAGCCAGGTGGGCGGCACCGGGGAGCTGTTTTTT. It translates to CASSQVGGTGELFF.

This chain links TRBV15 with TRBJ2-7; D perhaps matches TRBD1 (5 bases). In germline, CDR1 is LNHNV, CDR2 YYDKDF (reference sequence). This CDR3 has 16 amino acids. The V end was cut by 3 bases, the J end by 1 base, with 16 bases between. The CDR3 DNA follows: TGTGCCACCAGCAGCGGCGGTGGGGCAGGATCCTACGAGCAGTACTTC. It encodes CATSSGGGAGSYEQYF. Full variable domain (missing parts from reference TRBV15 and TRBJ2-7): DAMVIQNPRYQVTQFGKPVTLSCSQTLNHNVMYWYQQKSSQAPKLLFHYYDKDFNNEADTPDNFQSRRPNTSFCFLDIRSPGLGDTAMYLCATSSGGGAGSYEQYFGPGTRLTVT.

The gene calls are TRBV29-1 and TRBJ2-2; no clear D. The V end lost 5 bases, the J end lost 4 bases, and 11 bases lay between the germline ends. Looked up from germline, CDR1 is SQVTM and CDR2 is ANQGSEA. The CDR3 contains 13 residues. CDR3 DNA sequence: TGCAGCGTTCGACTTATTACCACCGGGGAGCTGTTTTTT. This codes for CSVRLITTGELFF.